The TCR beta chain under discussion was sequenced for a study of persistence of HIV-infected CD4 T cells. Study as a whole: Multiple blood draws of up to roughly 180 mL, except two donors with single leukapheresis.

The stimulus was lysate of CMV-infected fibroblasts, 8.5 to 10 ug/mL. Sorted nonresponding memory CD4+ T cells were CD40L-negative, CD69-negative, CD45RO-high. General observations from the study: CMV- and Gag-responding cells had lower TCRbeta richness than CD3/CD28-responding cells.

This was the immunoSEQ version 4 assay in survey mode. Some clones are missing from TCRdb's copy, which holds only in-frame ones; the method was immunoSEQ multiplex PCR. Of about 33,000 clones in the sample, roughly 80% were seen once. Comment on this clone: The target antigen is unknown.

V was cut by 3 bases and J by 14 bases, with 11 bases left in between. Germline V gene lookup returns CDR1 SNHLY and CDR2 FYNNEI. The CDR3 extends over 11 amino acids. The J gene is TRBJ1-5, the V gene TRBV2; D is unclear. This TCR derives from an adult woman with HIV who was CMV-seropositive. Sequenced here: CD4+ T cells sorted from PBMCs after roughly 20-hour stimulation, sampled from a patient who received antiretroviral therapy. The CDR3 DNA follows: TGTGCCAGCAGTGACTTAGGTTTCAAGCATTTT. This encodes CASSDLGFKHF.